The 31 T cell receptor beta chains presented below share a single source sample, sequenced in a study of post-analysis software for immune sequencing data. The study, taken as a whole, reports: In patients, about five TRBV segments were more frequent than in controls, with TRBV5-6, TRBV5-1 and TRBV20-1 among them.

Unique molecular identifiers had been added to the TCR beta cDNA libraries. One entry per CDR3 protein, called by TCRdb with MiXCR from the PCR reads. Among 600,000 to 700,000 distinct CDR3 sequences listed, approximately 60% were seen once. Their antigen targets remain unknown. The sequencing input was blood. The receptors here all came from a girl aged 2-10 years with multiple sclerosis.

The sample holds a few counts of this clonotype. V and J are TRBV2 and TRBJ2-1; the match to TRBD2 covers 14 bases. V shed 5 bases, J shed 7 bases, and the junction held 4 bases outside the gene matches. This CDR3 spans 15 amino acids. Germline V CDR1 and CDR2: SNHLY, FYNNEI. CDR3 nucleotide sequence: TGTGCCAGCAGTCCCGGGACTAGCGGGAGAAATGAGCAGTTCTTC. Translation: CASSPGTSGRNEQFF.

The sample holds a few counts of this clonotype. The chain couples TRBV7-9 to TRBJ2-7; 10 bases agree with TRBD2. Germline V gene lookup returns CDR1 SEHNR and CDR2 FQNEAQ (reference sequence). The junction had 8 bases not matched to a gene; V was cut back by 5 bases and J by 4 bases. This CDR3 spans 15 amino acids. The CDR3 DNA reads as TGTGCCAGCAGCCCCCCTAGCGGGAGTCTTTACGAGCAGTACTTC. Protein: CASSPPSGSLYEQYF.

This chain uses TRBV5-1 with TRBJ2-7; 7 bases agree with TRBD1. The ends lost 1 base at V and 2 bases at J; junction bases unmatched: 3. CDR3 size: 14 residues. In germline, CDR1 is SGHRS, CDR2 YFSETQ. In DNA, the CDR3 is TGCGCCAGCAGCTTGTGGGACAGACCCTACGAGCAGTACTTC. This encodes CASSLWDRPYEQYF. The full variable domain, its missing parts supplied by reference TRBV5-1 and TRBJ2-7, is KAGVTQTPRYLIKTRGQQVTLSCSPISGHRSVSWYQQTPGQGLQFLFEYFSETQRNKGNFPGRFSGRQFSNSRSEMNVSTLELGDSALYLCASSLWDRPYEQYFGPGTRLTVT.

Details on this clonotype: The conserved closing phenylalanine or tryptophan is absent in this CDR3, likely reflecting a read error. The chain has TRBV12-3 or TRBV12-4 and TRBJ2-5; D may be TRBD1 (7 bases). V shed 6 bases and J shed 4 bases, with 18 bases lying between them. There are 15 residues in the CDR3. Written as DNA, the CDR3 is TGTGCCAGCAGGCGGACAGGCGGGAACGGAGAGACCCAGTACTCC. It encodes CASRRTGGNGETQYS.

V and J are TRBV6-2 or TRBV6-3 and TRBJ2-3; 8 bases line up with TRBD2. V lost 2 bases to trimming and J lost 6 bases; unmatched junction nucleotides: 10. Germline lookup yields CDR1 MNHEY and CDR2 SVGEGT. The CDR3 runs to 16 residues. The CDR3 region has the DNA TGTGCCAGCAGTTACGGGCAAGCGGGAGTACGCGATACGCAGTATTTT. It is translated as CASSYGQAGVRDTQYF.

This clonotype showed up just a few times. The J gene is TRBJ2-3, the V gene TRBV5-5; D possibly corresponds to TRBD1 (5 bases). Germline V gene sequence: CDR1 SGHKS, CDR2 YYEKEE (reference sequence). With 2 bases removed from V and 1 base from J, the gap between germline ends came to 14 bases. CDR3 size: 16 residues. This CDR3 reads CASSFQGPSGTDTQYF. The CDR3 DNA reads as TGTGCCAGCAGCTTTCAGGGCCCCTCGGGCACAGATACGCAGTATTTT.

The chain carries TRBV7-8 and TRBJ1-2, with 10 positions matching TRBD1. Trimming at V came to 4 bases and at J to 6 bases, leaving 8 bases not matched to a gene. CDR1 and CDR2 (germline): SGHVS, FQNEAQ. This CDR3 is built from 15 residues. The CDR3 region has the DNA TGTGCCAGCAGCTACCTGAGACAGGGGGCGCATGGCTACACCTTC. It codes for CASSYLRQGAHGYTF.

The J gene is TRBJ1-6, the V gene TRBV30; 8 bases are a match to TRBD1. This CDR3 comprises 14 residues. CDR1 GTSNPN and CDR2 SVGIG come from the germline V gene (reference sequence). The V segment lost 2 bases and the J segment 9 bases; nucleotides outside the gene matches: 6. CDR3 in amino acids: CAWSTQGASSPLHF. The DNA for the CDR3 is TGTGCCTGGAGTACCCAGGGGGCGAGTTCACCCCTCCACTTT.

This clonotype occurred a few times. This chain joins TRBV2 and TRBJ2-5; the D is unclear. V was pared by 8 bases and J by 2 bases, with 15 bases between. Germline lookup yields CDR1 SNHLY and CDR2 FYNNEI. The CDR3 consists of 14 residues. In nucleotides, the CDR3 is TGTGCCAGCCGGTCGGGTCAGCTTCAAGAGACCCAGTACTTC. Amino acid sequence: CASRSGQLQETQYF.

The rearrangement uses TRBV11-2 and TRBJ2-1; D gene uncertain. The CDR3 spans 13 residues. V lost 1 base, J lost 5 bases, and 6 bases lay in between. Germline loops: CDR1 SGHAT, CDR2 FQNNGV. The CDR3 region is CASSLVANNEQFF. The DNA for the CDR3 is TGTGCCAGCAGCTTAGTGGCGAACAATGAGCAGTTCTTC.

CDR3 coding DNA: TGTGCCACCAGCAAGACAGGGTCTGGTACGGGCGAGCAGTACTTC. Encoded protein: CATSKTGSGTGEQYF. V and J are TRBV15 and TRBJ2-7; 7 positions agree with TRBD1. J gave up 6 bases and V 4 bases, and 12 bases lay outside the gene matches. The CDR3 spans 15 residues. CDR1 is LNHNV and CDR2 is YYDKDF in the germline V gene (reference sequence).

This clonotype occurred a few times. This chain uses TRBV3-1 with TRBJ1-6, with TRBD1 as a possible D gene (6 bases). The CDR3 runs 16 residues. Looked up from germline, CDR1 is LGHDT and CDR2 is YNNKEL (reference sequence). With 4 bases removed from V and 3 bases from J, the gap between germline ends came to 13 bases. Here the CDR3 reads CASSLDPTGYNSPLHF. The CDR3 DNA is TGTGCCAGCAGCCTAGATCCGACAGGCTATAATTCACCCCTCCACTTT.

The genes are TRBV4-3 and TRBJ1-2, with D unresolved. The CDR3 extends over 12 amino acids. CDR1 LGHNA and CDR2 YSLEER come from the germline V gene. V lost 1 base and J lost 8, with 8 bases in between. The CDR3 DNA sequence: TGCGCCAGCAGCCAAGTAGGTCGGGGCTACACCTTC. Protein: CASSQVGRGYTF.

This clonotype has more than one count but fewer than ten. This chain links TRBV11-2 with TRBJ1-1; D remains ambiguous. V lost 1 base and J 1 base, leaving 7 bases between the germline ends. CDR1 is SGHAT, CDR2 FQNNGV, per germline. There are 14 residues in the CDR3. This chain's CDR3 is CASSLGMGNTEAFF. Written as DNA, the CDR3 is TGTGCCAGCAGCTTAGGGATGGGGAACACTGAAGCTTTCTTT. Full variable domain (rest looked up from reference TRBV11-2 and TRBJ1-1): EAGVAQSPRYKIIEKRQSVAFWCNPISGHATLYWYQQILGQGPKLLIQFQNNGVVDDSQLPKDRFSAERLKGVDSTLKIQPAKLEDSAVYLCASSLGMGNTEAFFGQGTRLTVV.

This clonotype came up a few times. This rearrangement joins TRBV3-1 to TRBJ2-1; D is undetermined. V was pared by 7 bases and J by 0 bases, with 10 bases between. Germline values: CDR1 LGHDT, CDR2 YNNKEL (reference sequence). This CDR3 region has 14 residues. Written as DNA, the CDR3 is TGTGCCAGCACGGACCGAAGCTCCTACAATGAGCAGTTCTTC. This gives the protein CASTDRSSYNEQFF.

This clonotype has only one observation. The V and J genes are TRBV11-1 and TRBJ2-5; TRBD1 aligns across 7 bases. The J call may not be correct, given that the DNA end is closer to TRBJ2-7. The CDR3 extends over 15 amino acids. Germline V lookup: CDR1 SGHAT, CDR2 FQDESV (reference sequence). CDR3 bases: TGTGCCAGCAGCCCCGGGGACAGCTTAACCTACGAGCAGTACTTC. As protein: CASSPGDSLTYEQYF.

CDR3 DNA: TGTGCCAGCAGCGTAGGGATGACTAGCACAGATACGCAGTATTTT. Its protein product is CASSVGMTSTDTQYF. V is TRBV9 and J is TRBJ2-3; D uncertain. This CDR3 region has 15 residues. The V gene lost 0 bases and the J gene lost 0 bases, with 8 bases spanning the gap. Germline CDR1 reads SGDLS; CDR2 reads YYNGEE.

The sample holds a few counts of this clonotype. The CDR3 reads CASRKGQGDLAKNIQYF. CDR3 bases: TGTGCCAGCAGGAAGGGACAGGGGGATTTGGCCAAAAACATTCAGTACTTC. The V call is TRBV12-3 or TRBV12-4, the J call TRBJ2-4, with 11 positions matching TRBD1. The ends lost 6 bases at V and 1 base at J; junction bases unmatched: 8. The CDR3 covers 17 residues.

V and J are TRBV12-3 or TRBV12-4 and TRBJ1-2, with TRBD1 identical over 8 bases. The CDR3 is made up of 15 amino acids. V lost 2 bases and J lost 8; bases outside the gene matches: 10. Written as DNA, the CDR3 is TGTGCCAGCAGTTTACTTAGTACGGACAGGGACGGCTACACCTTC. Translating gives CASSLLSTDRDGYTF.

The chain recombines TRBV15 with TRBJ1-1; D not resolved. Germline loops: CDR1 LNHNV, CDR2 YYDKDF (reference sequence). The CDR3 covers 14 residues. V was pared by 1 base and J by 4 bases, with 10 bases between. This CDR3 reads CATSRVERATEAFF. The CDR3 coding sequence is TGTGCCACCAGCAGAGTTGAGCGGGCCACTGAAGCTTTCTTT.

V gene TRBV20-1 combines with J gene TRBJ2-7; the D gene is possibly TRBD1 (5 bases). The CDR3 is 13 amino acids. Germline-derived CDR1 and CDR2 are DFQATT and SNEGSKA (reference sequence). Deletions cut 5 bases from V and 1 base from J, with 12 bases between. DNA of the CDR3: TGCAGTGCTTGGGTGGGGCAGTCCTACGAGCAGTACTTC. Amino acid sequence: CSAWVGQSYEQYF.

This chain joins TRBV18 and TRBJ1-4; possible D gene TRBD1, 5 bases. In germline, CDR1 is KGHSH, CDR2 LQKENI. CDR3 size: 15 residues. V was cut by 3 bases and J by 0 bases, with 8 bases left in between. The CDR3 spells CASSPRQTTNEKLFF. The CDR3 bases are TGTGCCAGCTCACCGCGACAGACAACTAATGAAAAACTGTTTTTT.

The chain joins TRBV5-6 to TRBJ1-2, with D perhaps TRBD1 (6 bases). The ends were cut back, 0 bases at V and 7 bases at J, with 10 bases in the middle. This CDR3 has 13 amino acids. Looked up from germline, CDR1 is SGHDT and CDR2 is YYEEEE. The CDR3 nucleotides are TGTGCCAGCAGCTTGGGGGGGCATCGTGGCTACACCTTC. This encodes CASSLGGHRGYTF. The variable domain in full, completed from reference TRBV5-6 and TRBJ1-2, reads DAGVTQSPTHLIKTRGQQVTLRCSPKSGHDTVSWYQQALGQGPQFIFQYYEEEERQRGNFPDRFSGHQFPNYSSELNVNALLLGDSALYLCASSLGGHRGYTFGSGTRLTVV.

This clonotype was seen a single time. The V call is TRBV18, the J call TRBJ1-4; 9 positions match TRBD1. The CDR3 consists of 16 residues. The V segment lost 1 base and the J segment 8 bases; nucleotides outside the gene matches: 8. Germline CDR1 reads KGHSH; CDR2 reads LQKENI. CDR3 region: CASSPQGTGRGEKLFF. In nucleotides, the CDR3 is TGTGCCAGCTCACCACAAGGGACAGGGCGGGGCGAAAAACTGTTTTTT.

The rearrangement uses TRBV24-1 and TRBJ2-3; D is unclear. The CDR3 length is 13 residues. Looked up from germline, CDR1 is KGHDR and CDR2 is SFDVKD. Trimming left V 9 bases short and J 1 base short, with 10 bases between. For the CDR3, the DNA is TGTGCCACCCGGCGACGGGGCACAGATACGCAGTATTTT. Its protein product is CATRRRGTDTQYF.

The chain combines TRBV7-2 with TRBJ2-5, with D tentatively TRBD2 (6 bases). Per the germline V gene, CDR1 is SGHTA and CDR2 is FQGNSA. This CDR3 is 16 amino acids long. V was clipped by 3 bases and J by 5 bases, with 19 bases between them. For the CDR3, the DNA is TGTGCCAGCAGCTTGGCGGGGCCGGGGGATGGGGAGACCCAGTACTTC. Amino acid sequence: CASSLAGPGDGETQYF.

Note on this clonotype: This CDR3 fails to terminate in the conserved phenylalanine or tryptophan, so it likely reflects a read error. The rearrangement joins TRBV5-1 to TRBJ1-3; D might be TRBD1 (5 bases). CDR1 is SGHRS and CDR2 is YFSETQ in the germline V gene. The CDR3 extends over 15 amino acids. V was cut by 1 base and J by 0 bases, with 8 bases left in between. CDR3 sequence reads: CASSLFQGSGNTIYC. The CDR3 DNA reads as TGCGCCAGCAGCTTGTTCCAGGGCTCTGGAAACACCATATATTGT.

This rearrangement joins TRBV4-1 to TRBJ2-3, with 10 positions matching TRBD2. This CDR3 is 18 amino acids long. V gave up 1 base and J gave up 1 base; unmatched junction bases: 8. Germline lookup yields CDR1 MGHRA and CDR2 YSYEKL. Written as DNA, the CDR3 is TGCGCCAGCAGCCAAGCATTAACCGGGACTAGCGGCACAGATACGCAGTATTTT. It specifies CASSQALTGTSGTDTQYF.

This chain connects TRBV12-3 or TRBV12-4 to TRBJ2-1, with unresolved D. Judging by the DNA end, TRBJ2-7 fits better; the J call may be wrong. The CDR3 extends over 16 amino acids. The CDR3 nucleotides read TGTGCCAGCAGTTTGGCGGTCAGGAGCTCCTACAATGAGCAGTACTTC. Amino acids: CASSLAVRSSYNEQYF.

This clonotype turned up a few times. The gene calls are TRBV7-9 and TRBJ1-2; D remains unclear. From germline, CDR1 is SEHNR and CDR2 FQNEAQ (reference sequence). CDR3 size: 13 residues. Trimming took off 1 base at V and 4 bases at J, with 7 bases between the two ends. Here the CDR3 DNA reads TGTGCCAGCAGCTTAGAGCCCGTCTATGGCTACACCTTC. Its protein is CASSLEPVYGYTF.

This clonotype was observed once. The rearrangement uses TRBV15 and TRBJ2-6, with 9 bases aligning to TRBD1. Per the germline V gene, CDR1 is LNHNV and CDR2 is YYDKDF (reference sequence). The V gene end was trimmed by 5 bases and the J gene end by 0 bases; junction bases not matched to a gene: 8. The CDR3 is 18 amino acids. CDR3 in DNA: TGTGCCACCAGCGGAGGGACAGGGATTTTCTCTGGGGCCAACGTCCTGACTTTC. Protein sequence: CATSGGTGIFSGANVLTF.